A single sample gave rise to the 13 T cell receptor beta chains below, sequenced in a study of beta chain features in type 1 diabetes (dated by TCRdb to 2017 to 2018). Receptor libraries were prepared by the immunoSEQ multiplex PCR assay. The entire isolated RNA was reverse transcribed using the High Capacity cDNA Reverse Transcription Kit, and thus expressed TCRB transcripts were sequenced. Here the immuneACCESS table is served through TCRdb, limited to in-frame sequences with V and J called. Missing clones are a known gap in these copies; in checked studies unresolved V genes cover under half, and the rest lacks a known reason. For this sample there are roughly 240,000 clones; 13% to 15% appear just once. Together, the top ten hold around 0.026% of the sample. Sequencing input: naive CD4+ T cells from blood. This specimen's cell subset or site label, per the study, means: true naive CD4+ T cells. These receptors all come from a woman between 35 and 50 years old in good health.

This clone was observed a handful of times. CDR3 nucleotide sequence: TGCGCCAGCAGCATGGCCTTGACAGGGGCTGAAGCTTTCTTT. Its translation is CASSMALTGAEAFF. V gene TRBV5-1 combines with J gene TRBJ1-1, with TRBD1 identical over 8 bases. CDR1 and CDR2 (germline): SGHRS, YFSETQ. The J segment lost 6 bases and the V segment lost 4 bases, leaving 8 bases of the junction unmatched. The CDR3 is made up of 14 amino acids. Filled out from reference TRBV5-1 and TRBJ1-1, the complete variable domain reads KAGVTQTPRYLIKTRGQQVTLSCSPISGHRSVSWYQQTPGQGLQFLFEYFSETQRNKGNFPGRFSGRQFSNSRSEMNVSTLELGDSALYLCASSMALTGAEAFFGQGTRLTVV.

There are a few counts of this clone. CDR3 residues: CASSPQGPEEQYF. Written as DNA, the CDR3 is TGCGCCAGCAGTCCGCAGGGTCCGGAGGAGCAGTACTTC. V is TRBV5-1 and J is TRBJ2-7; the D gene is possibly TRBD1 (5 bases). CDR1 and CDR2 (germline): SGHRS, YFSETQ. V was cut by 5 bases and J by 7 bases, with 16 bases left in between. There are 13 residues in the CDR3.

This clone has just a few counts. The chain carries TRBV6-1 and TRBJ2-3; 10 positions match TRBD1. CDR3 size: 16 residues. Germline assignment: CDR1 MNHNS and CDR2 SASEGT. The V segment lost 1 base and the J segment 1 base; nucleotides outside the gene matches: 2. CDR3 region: CASSEVGTGGTDTQYF. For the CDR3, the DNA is TGTGCCAGCAGTGAAGTGGGGACAGGGGGCACAGATACGCAGTATTTT.

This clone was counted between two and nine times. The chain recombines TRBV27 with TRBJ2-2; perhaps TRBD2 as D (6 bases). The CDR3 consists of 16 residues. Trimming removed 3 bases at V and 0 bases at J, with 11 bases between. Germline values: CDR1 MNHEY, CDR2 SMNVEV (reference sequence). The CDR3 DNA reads TGTGCCAGCAGTTTTGTCCCGGGGGCGAACACCGGGGAGCTGTTTTTT. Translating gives CASSFVPGANTGELFF.

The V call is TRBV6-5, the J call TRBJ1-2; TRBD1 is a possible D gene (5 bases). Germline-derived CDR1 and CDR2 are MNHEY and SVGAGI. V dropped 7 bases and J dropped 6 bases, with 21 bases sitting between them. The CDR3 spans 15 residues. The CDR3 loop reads CASTQNSVRGDGYTF. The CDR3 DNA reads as TGTGCCAGCACCCAAAACTCGGTACGGGGGGATGGCTACACCTTC.

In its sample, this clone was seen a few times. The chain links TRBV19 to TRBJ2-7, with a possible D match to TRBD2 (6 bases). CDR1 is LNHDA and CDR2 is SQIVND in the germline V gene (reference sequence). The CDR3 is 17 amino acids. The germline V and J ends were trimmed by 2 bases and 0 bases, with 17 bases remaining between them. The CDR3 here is CASSISGVAGNSYEQYF. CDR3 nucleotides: TGTGCCAGTAGTATATCGGGAGTAGCCGGGAACTCCTACGAGCAGTACTTC.

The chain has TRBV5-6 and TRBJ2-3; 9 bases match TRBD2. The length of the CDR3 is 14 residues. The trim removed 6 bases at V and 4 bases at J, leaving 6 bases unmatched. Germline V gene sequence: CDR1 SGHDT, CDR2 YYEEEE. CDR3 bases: TGTGCCAGCACGTCCCTAGCGGGGTCAGATACGCAGTATTTT. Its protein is CASTSLAGSDTQYF.

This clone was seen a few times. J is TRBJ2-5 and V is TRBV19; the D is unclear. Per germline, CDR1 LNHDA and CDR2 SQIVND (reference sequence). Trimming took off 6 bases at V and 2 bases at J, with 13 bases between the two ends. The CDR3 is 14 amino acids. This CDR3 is CASRFGSQQETQYF. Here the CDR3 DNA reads TGTGCCAGTAGATTTGGCAGTCAACAAGAGACCCAGTACTTC. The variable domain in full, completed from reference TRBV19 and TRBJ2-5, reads DGGITQSPKYLFRKEGQNVTLSCEQNLNHDAMYWYRQDPGQGLRLIYYSQIVNDFQKGDIAEGYSVSREKKESFPLTVTSAQKNPTAFYLCASRFGSQQETQYFGPGTRLLVL.

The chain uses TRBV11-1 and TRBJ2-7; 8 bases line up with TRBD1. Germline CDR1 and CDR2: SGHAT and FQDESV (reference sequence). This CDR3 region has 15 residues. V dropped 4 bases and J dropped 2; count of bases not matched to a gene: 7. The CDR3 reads CASSSRQGLAYEQYF. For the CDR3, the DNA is TGTGCCAGCAGCTCAAGACAGGGGTTGGCCTACGAGCAGTACTTC.

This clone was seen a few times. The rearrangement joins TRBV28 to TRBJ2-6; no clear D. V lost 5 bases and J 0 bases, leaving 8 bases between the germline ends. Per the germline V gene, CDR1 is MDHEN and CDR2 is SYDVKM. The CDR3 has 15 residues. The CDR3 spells CASSLLVSGANVLTF. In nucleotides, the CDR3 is TGTGCCAGCAGTCTATTAGTCTCTGGGGCCAACGTCCTGACTTTC.

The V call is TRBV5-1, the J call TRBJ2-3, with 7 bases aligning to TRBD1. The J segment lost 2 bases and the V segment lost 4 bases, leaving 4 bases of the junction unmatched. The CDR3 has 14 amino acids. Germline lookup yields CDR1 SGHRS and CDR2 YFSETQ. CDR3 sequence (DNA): TGCGCCAGCAGCGAGGGACAGCCCACAGATACGCAGTATTTT. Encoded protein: CASSEGQPTDTQYF. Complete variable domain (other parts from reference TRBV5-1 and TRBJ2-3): KAGVTQTPRYLIKTRGQQVTLSCSPISGHRSVSWYQQTPGQGLQFLFEYFSETQRNKGNFPGRFSGRQFSNSRSEMNVSTLELGDSALYLCASSEGQPTDTQYFGPGTRLTVL.

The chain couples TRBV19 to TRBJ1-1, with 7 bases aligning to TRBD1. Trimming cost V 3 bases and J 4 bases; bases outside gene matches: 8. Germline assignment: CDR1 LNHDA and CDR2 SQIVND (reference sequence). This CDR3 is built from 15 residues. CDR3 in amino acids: CASSIGIGGLTEAFF. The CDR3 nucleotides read TGTGCCAGTAGTATTGGAATAGGGGGCCTCACTGAAGCTTTCTTT.

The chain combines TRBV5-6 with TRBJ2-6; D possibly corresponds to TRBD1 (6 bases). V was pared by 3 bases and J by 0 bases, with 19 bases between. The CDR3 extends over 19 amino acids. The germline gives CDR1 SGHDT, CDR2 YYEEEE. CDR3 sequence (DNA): TGTGCCAGCAGCTCCCCAGAACAGGGTGGGAGCTCTGGGGCCAACGTCCTGACTTTC. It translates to CASSSPEQGGSSGANVLTF.